A selection of T cell receptor beta chains follows, all from one sample in a study of blood T cell repertoires in COVID-19. The assay was immunoSEQ multiplex PCR, and TCRdb's table has in-frame clones only and misses some. The profile shows 90,000 to 150,000 clones, about 87% of them singletons. Sample: peripheral blood. The receptors derive from a woman aged 45-65 years with acute or convalescent COVID-19. CDR3s include the opening cysteine and the closing phenylalanine or tryptophan. The D gene is left open where the match is weak. Where a row states a size, it is once, few, many or the class of an expanded clone; other rows omit it.

J | size | D | V | CDR3 | DNA
TRBJ2-7 | few | TRBD1 | TRBV24-1 | CATSERHRGHEQYF | TGTGCCACCAGTGAGAGACACAGGGGTCACGAGCAGTACTTC
TRBJ2-1 | NA | TRBD2 | TRBV14 | CASSQDISGAFYNEQFF | TGTGCCAGCAGCCAAGATATCAGCGGGGCGTTCTACAATGAGCAGTTCTTC
TRBJ2-6 | NA | TRBD1 | TRBV19 | CASSTRTGTPGGANVLTF | TGTGCCAGTAGTACCCGGACAGGGACCCCGGGCGGGGCCAACGTCCTGACTTTC
TRBJ2-3 | NA | TRBD2 | TRBV24-1 | CATSDLAGRGGVGDTQYF | TGTGCCACCAGTGATTTGGCAGGGCGGGGGGGCGTTGGAGATACGCAGTATTTT
TRBJ2-7 | NA | TRBD1 | TRBV4-1 | CASSAPGQGIHEQYF | TGCGCCAGCAGCGCACCGGGACAGGGGATCCACGAGCAGTACTTC
TRBJ2-1 | NA | NA | TRBV6-1 | CASNERTLGNEQFF | TGTGCCAGCAACGAACGTACGCTCGGCAATGAGCAGTTCTTC
TRBJ1-2 | NA | TRBD1 | TRBV11-2 | CASSSSPQGDYGYTF | TGTGCCAGCAGCTCCTCACCACAGGGGGACTATGGCTACACCTTC
TRBJ1-5 | NA | NA | TRBV10-3 | CAIQGADNQPQHF | TGTGCCATCCAAGGGGCAGACAATCAGCCCCAGCATTTT
TRBJ2-3 | NA | TRBD2 | TRBV9 | CASSVLSGTDTQYF | TGTGCCAGCAGCGTCCTTAGCGGGACAGATACGCAGTATTTT
TRBJ1-5 | NA | TRBD1 | TRBV18 | CASSPPRDRGSQPQHF | TGTGCCAGCTCACCACCAAGGGACAGGGGTAGTCAGCCCCAGCATTTT
TRBJ1-2 | NA | TRBD1 | TRBV27 | CASSLLTDRGGGYTF | TGTGCCAGCAGCCTCCTGACCGACAGGGGGGGAGGCTACACCTTC
TRBJ2-4 | NA | NA | TRBV4-1 | CASSRDRDTFKNIQYF | TGCGCCAGCAGCCGAGACCGGGACACCTTCAAAAACATTCAGTACTTC
TRBJ2-1 | NA | TRBD2 | TRBV15 | CATSRGPGGRGDYNEQFF | TGTGCCACCAGCAGGGGGCCAGGCGGGAGAGGAGACTACAATGAGCAGTTCTTC
TRBJ1-2 | NA | NA | TRBV11-2 | CASSPRGHYGYTF | TGTGCCAGCAGCCCCCGGGGTCACTATGGCTACACCTTC
TRBJ1-1 | NA | NA | TRBV5-6 | CASSPLRANTEAFF | TGTGCCAGCAGCCCCTTGAGGGCGAACACTGAAGCTTTCTTT
TRBJ1-5 | NA | NA | TRBV3-1/TRBV3-2 | CASSQDRGSPQPQHF | TGTGCCAGCAGCCAAGATAGGGGGAGCCCGCAGCCCCAGCATTTT
TRBJ1-3 | NA | NA | TRBV10-3 | CAISDYVSGSGNTIYF | TGTGCCATCAGTGACTACGTGTCGGGCTCTGGAAACACCATATATTTT
TRBJ1-2 | NA | NA | TRBV3-1/TRBV3-2 | CASSQALYGYTF | TGTGCCAGCAGCCAAGCTTTATATGGCTACACCTTC
TRBJ1-2 | once | NA | TRBV11-3 | CASSLTGAGRNGYTF | TGTGCCAGCAGCTTAACCGGGGCAGGGAGGAATGGCTACACCTTC
TRBJ1-2 | NA | NA | TRBV5-5 | CATDTNYGYTF | TGTGCCACGGACACCAACTATGGCTACACCTTC
TRBJ2-7 | NA | TRBD1 | TRBV25-1 | CASSLLGQGSEQYF | TGTGCCAGCAGTCTTTTGGGACAGGGCAGCGAGCAGTACTTC
TRBJ2-3 | NA | NA | TRBV9 | CASSVSGGDTQYF | TGTGCCAGCAGCGTCTCAGGTGGGGATACGCAGTATTTT
TRBJ2-2 | NA | NA | TRBV19 | CASGGGELFF | TGTGCCAGCGGAGGAGGGGAGCTGTTTTTT
TRBJ2-7 | NA | NA | TRBV3-1/TRBV3-2 | CASSPTGKDYEQYF | TGTGCCAGCAGCCCAACCGGGAAAGACTACGAGCAGTACTTC
TRBJ1-6 | once | TRBD1 | TRBV27 | CASSLGTAGDSPLHF | TGTGCCAGCAGTTTAGGGACAGCCGGGGATTCACCCCTCCACTTT
TRBJ2-5 | NA | TRBD2 | TRBV11-3 | CASSSQGLAGWETQYF | TGTGCCAGCAGCTCCCAGGGACTAGCGGGGTGGGAGACCCAGTACTTC
TRBJ2-7 | NA | NA | TRBV30 | CAWMGEAYEQYF | TGTGCCTGGATGGGGGAGGCCTACGAGCAGTACTTC
TRBJ1-2 | once | NA | TRBV6-1 | CASSELRLVVDYTF | TGTGCCAGCAGTGAACTAAGACTCGTCGTGGACTACACCTTC
TRBJ2-1 | NA | TRBD2 | TRBV15 | CATSRRAGAPSNEQFF | TGTGCCACCAGCAGACGGGCGGGAGCCCCATCCAATGAGCAGTTCTTC
TRBJ2-1 | NA | NA | TRBV11-2 | CASSLGASSYNEQFF | TGTGCCAGCAGCTTAGGCGCGAGCTCCTACAATGAGCAGTTCTTC
TRBJ1-1 | once | TRBD1 | TRBV19 | CASSISSGGTEAFF | TGTGCCAGTAGCATAAGTTCAGGGGGCACTGAAGCTTTCTTT
TRBJ1-2 | NA | NA | TRBV27 | CASSFRGSDYGYTF | TGTGCCAGCAGTTTTCGGGGTAGTGACTATGGCTACACCTTC
TRBJ1-4 | NA | NA | TRBV11-2 | CASSSRVGNEKLFF | TGTGCCAGCAGCTCCAGGGTGGGGAATGAAAAACTGTTTTTT
TRBJ1-1 | once | TRBD1 | TRBV2 | CASSGQGAGKVMNTEAFF | TGTGCCAGCAGTGGGCAGGGGGCGGGTAAAGTGATGAACACTGAAGCTTTCTTT
TRBJ2-1 | NA | NA | TRBV7-6 | CASSHTGPNEQFF | TGTGCCAGCAGCCACACAGGGCCTAATGAGCAGTTCTTC
TRBJ2-3 | NA | TRBD2 | TRBV5-1 | CASSSWTSSDTQYF | TGCGCCAGCAGCTCCTGGACTAGCTCAGATACGCAGTATTTT
TRBJ2-7 | NA | NA | TRBV30 | CAWSVQSSYEQYF | TGTGCCTGGAGTGTACAGTCTTCCTACGAGCAGTACTTC
TRBJ1-2 | once | TRBD1 | TRBV27 | CASSLNPTDRNYGYTF | TGTGCCAGCAGTTTAAACCCCACGGACAGGAACTATGGCTACACCTTC
TRBJ2-2 | NA | TRBD2 | TRBV27 | CASSPGTSRNTGELFF | TGTGCCAGCAGCCCCGGGACTAGCAGAAACACCGGGGAGCTGTTTTTT
TRBJ2-3 | NA | NA | TRBV5-4 | CASSAADQGDTQYF | TGTGCCAGCAGCGCAGCGGACCAGGGGGATACGCAGTATTTT
TRBJ2-5 | NA | TRBD2 | TRBV3-1/TRBV3-2 | CASSQKQTSGFQQETQYF | TGTGCCAGCAGCCAAAAGCAGACTAGCGGCTTCCAACAAGAGACCCAGTACTTC
TRBJ2-3 | NA | TRBD2 | TRBV4-1 | CASSRWGLAGAFGKDTQYF | TGCGCCAGCAGCCGATGGGGACTAGCGGGGGCGTTTGGAAAGGATACGCAGTATTTT
TRBJ1-5 | once | NA | TRBV3-1/TRBV3-2 | CASKSGNQPQHF | TGTGCCAGCAAGAGTGGCAATCAGCCCCAGCATTTT
TRBJ1-3 | NA | NA | TRBV11-2 | CASSLDQVTGNTIYF | TGTGCCAGCAGCTTAGATCAGGTGACTGGAAACACCATATATTTT
TRBJ1-1 | NA | NA | TRBV18 | CASSPTLDTEAFF | TGTGCCAGCTCACCGACACTAGACACTGAAGCTTTCTTT
TRBJ2-7 | NA | NA | TRBV12-3/TRBV12-4 | CASSSGPAAEQYF | TGTGCCAGCAGCAGCGGCCCGGCGGCCGAGCAGTACTTC
TRBJ2-6 | NA | NA | TRBV7-5 | CVRSSLGRGPNYSGANVLTF | TGTGTCAGAAGCTCACTAGGGAGGGGACCCAACTACTCTGGGGCCAACGTCCTGACTTTC
TRBJ2-6 | NA | NA | TRBV25-1 | CASSLTRRSSGANVLTF | TGTGCCAGCAGTTTGACACGTAGATCCTCTGGGGCCAACGTCCTGACTTTC
TRBJ2-2 | NA | NA | TRBV5-1 | CASIGPALPGELFF | TGCGCCAGCATTGGTCCAGCGCTGCCCGGGGAGCTGTTTTTT
TRBJ1-5 | NA | TRBD1 | TRBV5-6 | CASSTRQGTSNQPQHF | TGTGCCAGCAGCACCCGACAGGGGACGAGCAATCAGCCCCAGCATTTT
TRBJ1-1 | few | NA | TRBV5-1 | CASSLGYNRATEAFF | TGCGCCAGCAGCTTGGGGTATAACAGGGCCACTGAAGCTTTCTTT
TRBJ2-7 | NA | NA | TRBV4-3 | CASSQDLAVAGRGEQYF | TGCGCCAGCAGCCAAGATCTCGCTGTTGCGGGACGTGGCGAGCAGTACTTC
TRBJ1-4 | NA | TRBD1 | TRBV12-3/TRBV12-4 | CASGDRNNEKLFF | TGTGCCAGCGGGGACAGAAATAATGAAAAACTGTTTTTT
TRBJ2-2 | NA | TRBD2 | TRBV11-3 | CASSLFFFERGASTGELFF | TGTGCCAGCAGCCTATTCTTTTTCGAGCGGGGGGCATCCACCGGGGAGCTGTTTTTT
TRBJ1-4 | NA | TRBD1 | TRBV13 | CASSLSGTGREKLFF | TGTGCCAGCAGCCTCTCCGGGACAGGGAGGGAAAAACTGTTTTTT
TRBJ1-5 | NA | NA | TRBV7-4 | CASNLTPTDISNQPQHF | TGTGCCAGCAACCTCACCCCCACTGACATAAGCAATCAGCCCCAGCATTTT
TRBJ2-3 | NA | NA | TRBV29-1 | CSVGPTGIDTQYF | TGCAGCGTTGGACCGACGGGAATAGATACGCAGTATTTT
TRBJ2-1 | NA | TRBD1 | TRBV4-1 | CASSVGTGNEQFF | TGCGCCAGCAGCGTGGGGACAGGGAATGAGCAGTTCTTC
TRBJ1-2 | NA | NA | TRBV18 | CASSPPNGQGYTF | TGTGCCAGCTCACCACCTAATGGCCAGGGCTACACCTTC
TRBJ1-6 | once | TRBD1 | TRBV19 | CASSFGTAYNSPLHF | TGTGCCAGTAGTTTCGGGACAGCTTATAATTCACCCCTCCACTTT